The present T cell receptor beta chain was sequenced within a study of CD8 T cells in Susac syndrome. General study points: An acknowledgment was made by the study that its TCR sequencing and HLA analysis involved relatively few individuals.

The CD8+ and CD4+ T cells were isolated magnetically using a negative isolation approach, whereas the TEMRA cells were enriched by FACS. Reverse transcription used roughly 0.5 to 1 ug RNA and random hexamers. Each CDR3 protein gets one entry after TCRdb re-called the immunoSEQ multiplex PCR reads with MiXCR. Of roughly 400,000 distinct CDR3 sequences listed, around 83% were seen once; the top ten hold approximately 0.11%. Points on this clonotype: Its antigen is undetermined.

Trimming removed 5 bases from V and 3 bases from J; junction bases left unmatched: 17. There are 18 residues in the CDR3. Per the germline V gene, CDR1 is SEHNR and CDR2 is FQNEAQ (reference sequence). The gene calls are TRBV7-9 and TRBJ2-7, with TRBD2 identical over 9 bases. The sequenced sample consisted of CD8+ T cells from PBMCs. This sequence originates from a human donor with multiple sclerosis. In DNA, the CDR3 is TGTGCCAGCAGCACATTTAGCGGGGGTAACCCTAAAGACTACGAGCAGTACTTC. It encodes CASSTFSGGNPKDYEQYF.